The source of this TCR beta chain is a study of T-cell memory formation after mild COVID-19. TCRdb re-derived calls from the 5' RACE reads in MiXCR, one entry per CDR3 protein. This table has about 260,000 distinct CDR3 sequences, approximately 16% appearing once. At least ten counts were recorded for this clonotype. Trimming took off 0 bases at V and 3 bases at J, with 10 bases between the two ends. CDR3 size: 15 residues. CDR1 and CDR2 from the germline V gene are KGHSH and LQKENI. This chain uses TRBV18 with TRBJ2-3; a weak D match, TRBD2 (6 bases). This TCR was sampled from a man aged 18 to 29 who had mild COVID-19 (a few samples of this study predate the infection). Cell type and time point are not known. Source material: PBMCs or a T cell subset sorted from them (not recorded which). CDR3 sequence (DNA): TGTGCCAGCTCACCACCTAGAGGAGGGACAGATACGCAGTATTTT. Translating it yields CASSPPRGGTDTQYF.